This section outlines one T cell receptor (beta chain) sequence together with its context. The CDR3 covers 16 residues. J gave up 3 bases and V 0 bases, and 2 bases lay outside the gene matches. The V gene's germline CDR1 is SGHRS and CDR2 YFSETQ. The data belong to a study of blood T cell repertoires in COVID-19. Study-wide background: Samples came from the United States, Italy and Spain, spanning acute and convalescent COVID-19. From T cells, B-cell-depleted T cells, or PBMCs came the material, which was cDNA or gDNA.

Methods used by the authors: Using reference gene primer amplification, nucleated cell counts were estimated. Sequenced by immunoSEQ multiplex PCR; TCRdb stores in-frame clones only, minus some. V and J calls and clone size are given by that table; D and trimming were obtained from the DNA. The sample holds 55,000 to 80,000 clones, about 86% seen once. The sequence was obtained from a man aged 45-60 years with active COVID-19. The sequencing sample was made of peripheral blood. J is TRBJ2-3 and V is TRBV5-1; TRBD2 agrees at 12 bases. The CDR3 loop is CASSLGLAGVTDTQYF. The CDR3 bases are TGCGCCAGCAGCTTGGGACTAGCGGGAGTGACAGATACGCAGTATTTT.